A selection of T cell receptor beta chains follows, all from one sample in a study of blood T cell repertoires in COVID-19. Profiled with immunoSEQ multiplex PCR; TCRdb holds only in-frame clones, not every one. Among more than 55,000 clones listed, around 77% were seen once. Sequencing used peripheral blood. The source is an elderly man with active or convalescent COVID-19. Both conserved end residues are part of each CDR3. D genes are given only for firm matches. Clone size is shown for a subset of rows, as once, few, many or a class of expanded clone.

>.|TRBD2|TRBV27|18|TRBJ2-7
CASSPGGTSGRARYEQYF
TGTGCCAGCAGTCCGGGAGGGACTAGCGGGAGGGCCAGGTACGAGCAGTACTTC
>.|TRBD1|TRBV9|15|TRBJ1-1
CASSTRQGLNTEAFF
TGTGCCAGCAGCACCAGACAGGGTTTGAACACTGAAGCTTTCTTT
>once|.|TRBV5-1|14|TRBJ1-4
CASSLAWGGEKLFF
TGCGCCAGCAGCTTGGCCTGGGGAGGGGAAAAACTGTTTTTT
>.|.|TRBV9|15|TRBJ2-7
CASSVADSPSYEQYF
TGTGCCAGCAGCGTAGCGGACTCCCCCTCCTACGAGCAGTACTTC
>few|.|TRBV2|13|TRBJ1-2
CASSPYDRYGYTF
TGTGCCAGCAGTCCCTACGACAGATATGGCTACACCTTC
>.|.|TRBV6-5|13|TRBJ2-5
CASRSPGEETQYF
TGTGCCAGCAGGTCCCCCGGTGAGGAGACCCAGTACTTC
>.|.|TRBV7-9|13|TRBJ1-2
CASSPGADHGYTF
TGTGCCAGCAGCCCAGGGGCAGACCATGGCTACACCTTC
>.|.|TRBV27|15|TRBJ2-7
CASSLRQFSSYEQYF
TGTGCCAGCAGTTTAAGACAGTTTAGCTCCTACGAGCAGTACTTC
>many|TRBD1|TRBV9|14|TRBJ1-6
CASSNQGADSPLHF
TGTGCCAGCAGTAACCAGGGGGCGGATTCACCCCTCCACTTT
>once|.|TRBV4-2|16|TRBJ2-3
CASSQARSGRPDTQYF
TGTGCCAGCAGCCAAGCTAGGAGTGGGAGGCCAGATACGCAGTATTTT
>.|TRBD1|TRBV28|16|TRBJ2-7
CASSSPGQGPSYEQYF
TGTGCCAGCAGTTCCCCGGGACAGGGGCCGTCGTACGAGCAGTACTTC
>.|.|TRBV18|14|TRBJ1-2
CASSPGAQNYGYTF
TGTGCCAGCTCACCAGGGGCCCAGAACTATGGCTACACCTTC
>.|.|TRBV21-1|13|TRBJ1-2
CASSKVAARGYTF
TGTGCCAGCAGCAAAGTTGCGGCTCGGGGCTACACCTTC
>.|TRBD2|TRBV6-5|15|TRBJ2-7
CASSLGLENYYEQYF
TGTGCCAGCAGTCTGGGACTAGAGAACTACTACGAGCAGTACTTC
>.|TRBD2|TRBV19|15|TRBJ2-7
CASSDERTSGEEQYF
TGTGCCAGTAGTGATGAGCGGACTAGCGGGGAGGAGCAGTACTTC
>.|.|TRBV2|13|TRBJ2-1
CASREGTVNEQFF
TGTGCCAGCAGGGAAGGGACTGTCAATGAGCAGTTCTTC
>.|.|TRBV2|12|TRBJ2-1
CASRDQGNEQFF
TGTGCCAGCAGAGACCAGGGCAATGAGCAGTTCTTC
>.|TRBD2|TRBV27|13|TRBJ2-3
CASMTSGTDTQYF
TGTGCCAGCATGACTAGCGGCACAGATACGCAGTATTTT
>.|TRBD1|TRBV5-5|15|TRBJ2-7
CASSLVGQGTYEQYF
TGTGCCAGCAGCTTGGTAGGACAGGGGACCTACGAGCAGTACTTC
>.|.|TRBV6-5|13|TRBJ1-2
CASRGPSLYGYTF
TGTGCCAGCAGGGGGCCAAGCCTCTATGGCTACACCTTC
>.|.|TRBV10-1|14|TRBJ1-1
CASSEFQGGTEAFF
TGCGCCAGCAGTGAGTTCCAGGGCGGCACTGAAGCTTTCTTT
>.|.|TRBV15|16|TRBJ1-4
CATSRDPSATNEKLFF
TGTGCCACCAGCAGAGATCCGAGTGCAACTAATGAAAAACTGTTTTTT
>.|TRBD1|TRBV12-5|16|TRBJ2-5
CASGLGTGGLQETQYF
TGTGCTAGTGGTTTGGGGACAGGGGGCCTCCAAGAGACCCAGTACTTC
>.|.|TRBV7-2|15|TRBJ1-2
CASSLGGGANYGYTF
TGTGCCAGCAGCTTAGGGGGGGGAGCTAACTATGGCTACACCTTC
>.|.|TRBV2|11|TRBJ2-1
CASKTEAEQFF
TGTGCCAGCAAAACTGAGGCTGAGCAGTTCTTC
>.|.|TRBV2|17|TRBJ2-4
CASSEVGVRLAKNIQYF
TGTGCCAGCAGTGAAGTAGGGGTCCGTCTAGCCAAAAACATTCAGTACTTC
>.|.|TRBV28|15|TRBJ2-1
CASSLDSYSINEQFF
TGTGCCAGCAGTTTAGACAGCTACTCAATTAATGAGCAGTTCTTC
>few|TRBD2|TRBV3-1/TRBV3-2|16|TRBJ2-2
CASSQGLAGASGELFF
TGTGCCAGCAGCCAAGGGCTAGCGGGGGCTTCCGGGGAGCTGTTTTTT
>.|.|TRBV19|14|TRBJ2-3
CASSTQSSTDTQYF
TGTGCCAGTAGTACACAGTCTAGCACAGATACGCAGTATTTT
>.|.|TRBV11-2|16|TRBJ1-5
CASSLVRGRAGQPQHF
TGTGCCAGCAGCTTAGTTCGGGGGAGGGCGGGTCAGCCCCAGCATTTT
>.|TRBD1|TRBV5-1|15|TRBJ2-1
CASSFGDRGPNEQFF
TGCGCCAGCAGCTTCGGGGACAGGGGGCCAAATGAGCAGTTCTTC
>few|.|TRBV7-8|13|TRBJ1-1
CASSRTRGTEAFF
TGTGCCAGCAGCCGCACCAGGGGCACTGAAGCTTTCTTT
>.|TRBD1|TRBV28|13|TRBJ1-1
CASKETGGTEAFF
TGTGCCAGCAAAGAGACAGGGGGCACTGAAGCTTTCTTT
>once|TRBD1|TRBV28|17|TRBJ1-5
CASTIPSRTGVNQPQHF
TGTGCCAGCACCATCCCATCCAGGACAGGGGTCAATCAGCCCCAGCATTTT
>.|TRBD1|TRBV7-2|14|TRBJ2-3
CASSFGQGTDTQYF
TGTGCCAGCAGCTTCGGACAGGGCACAGATACGCAGTATTTT
>.|.|TRBV30|14|TRBJ1-1
CAWSNPTLNTEAFF
TGTGCCTGGAGTAACCCTACTCTGAACACTGAAGCTTTCTTT
>.|TRBD1|TRBV5-1|13|TRBJ1-2
CASNPTGAYGYTF
TGCGCCAGCAATCCTACAGGGGCATATGGCTACACCTTC
>.|.|TRBV5-1|13|TRBJ2-5
CASSSGQKETQYF
TGCGCCAGCAGCTCCGGACAGAAAGAGACCCAGTACTTC
>.|TRBD1|TRBV4-1|20|TRBJ1-3
CASSQDGRVGGQGQRNTIYF
TGCGCCAGCAGCCAAGATGGGAGGGTAGGGGGACAGGGACAACGGAACACCATATATTTT
>.|.|TRBV19|13|TRBJ1-4
CASSKQGAEKLFF
TGTGCCAGTAGTAAGCAGGGCGCTGAAAAACTGTTTTTT
>.|.|TRBV6-5|14|TRBJ1-1
CASQQGLGNTEAFF
TGTGCCAGCCAACAGGGTCTGGGGAACACTGAAGCTTTCTTT
>.|TRBD2|TRBV7-9|13|TRBJ2-1
CASSGRVNNEQFF
TGTGCCAGTAGCGGGAGGGTCAACAATGAGCAGTTCTTC
>few|TRBD1|TRBV7-8|13|TRBJ1-4
CASSATGYEKLFF
TGTGCCAGCAGCGCGACAGGGTATGAAAAACTGTTTTTT
>once|.|TRBV29-1|15|TRBJ1-5
CSVSTGLLGNQPQHF
TGCAGCGTCTCTACGGGACTTTTGGGCAATCAGCCCCAGCATTTT
>.|TRBD1|TRBV7-8|13|TRBJ1-4
CASSAGTGQKLFF
TGTGCCAGCAGCGCGGGGACAGGGCAAAAACTGTTTTTT
>few|.|TRBV2|11|TRBJ2-4
CASSVGIPIYF
TGTGCCAGCAGTGTCGGGATACCAATATACTTC
>.|.|TRBV2|17|TRBJ2-1
CASSDLQWGTSPNEQFF
TGTGCCAGCAGTGATCTACAGTGGGGCACATCACCCAATGAGCAGTTCTTC